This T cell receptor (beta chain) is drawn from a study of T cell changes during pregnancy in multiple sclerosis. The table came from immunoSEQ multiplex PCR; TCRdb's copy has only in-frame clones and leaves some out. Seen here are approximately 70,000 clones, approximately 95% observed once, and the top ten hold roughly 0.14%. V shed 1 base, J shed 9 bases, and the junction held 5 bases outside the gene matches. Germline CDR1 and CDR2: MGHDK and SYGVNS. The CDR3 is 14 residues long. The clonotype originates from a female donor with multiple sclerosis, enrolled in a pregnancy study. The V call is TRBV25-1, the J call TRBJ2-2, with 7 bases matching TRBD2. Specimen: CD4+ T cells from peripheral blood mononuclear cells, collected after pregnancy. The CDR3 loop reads CASSELGTKRELFF. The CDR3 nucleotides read TGTGCCAGCAGTGAATTGGGGACTAAAAGGGAGCTGTTTTTT.